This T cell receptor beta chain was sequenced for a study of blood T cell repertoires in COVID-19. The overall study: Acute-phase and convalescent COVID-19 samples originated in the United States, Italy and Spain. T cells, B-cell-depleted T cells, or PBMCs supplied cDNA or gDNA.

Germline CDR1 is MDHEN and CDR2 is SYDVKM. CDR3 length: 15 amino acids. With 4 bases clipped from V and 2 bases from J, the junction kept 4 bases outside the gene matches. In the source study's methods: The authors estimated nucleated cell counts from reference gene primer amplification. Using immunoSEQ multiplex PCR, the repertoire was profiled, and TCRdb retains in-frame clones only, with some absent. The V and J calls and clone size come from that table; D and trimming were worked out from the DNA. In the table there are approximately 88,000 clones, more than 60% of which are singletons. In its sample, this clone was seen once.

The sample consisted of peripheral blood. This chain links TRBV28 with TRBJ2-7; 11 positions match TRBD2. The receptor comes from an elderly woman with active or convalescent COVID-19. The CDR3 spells CASSSSGGPTYEQYF. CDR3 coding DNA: TGTGCCAGCAGTTCTAGCGGGGGGCCGACCTACGAGCAGTACTTC.